The 17 T cell receptor beta chains given below trace back to one sample, sequenced in a study of T cell clonotyping in hematopoietic cell transplantation. Produced via immunoSEQ multiplex PCR; TCRdb's table is partial and in-frame only. Of 65,000 to 75,000 clones listed, about 93% are singletons. Specimen: peripheral blood mononuclear cells. These receptors came from a man in his forties or fifties in good health. Some clones in this sample may be carry-over from other donors' samples.

The J gene is TRBJ2-3, the V gene TRBV5-5; no clear D. This CDR3 has 15 amino acids. V dropped 1 base and J dropped 4 bases, with 13 bases sitting between them. CDR1 SGHKS and CDR2 YYEKEE come from the germline V gene (reference sequence). In DNA, the CDR3 is TGTGCCAGCAGCTTGTTCGGACCACCGGCAGATACGCAGTATTTT. It specifies CASSLFGPPADTQYF.

The V and J genes are TRBV6-4 and TRBJ2-2; TRBD2 matches 14 bases. The CDR3 length is 17 residues. The germline V gene encodes CDR1 MRHNA and CDR2 SNTAGT. The junction had 5 bases not matched to a gene; V was cut back by 8 bases and J by 0 bases. The CDR3 region has the DNA TGTGCCAGCCAAAGGACTAGCGGGGGGACGAACACCGGGGAGCTGTTTTTT. Translating it yields CASQRTSGGTNTGELFF.

This sequence joins TRBV19 and TRBJ1-4; TRBD1 matches at 10 bases. Losses at the gene ends were 3 bases for V and 5 bases for J; bases not matched to a gene: 3. The CDR3 spans 15 residues. The germline V gene encodes CDR1 LNHDA and CDR2 SQIVND (reference sequence). The CDR3 coding sequence is TGTGCCAGTAGTATTCTGGGACAGGGGAATGAAAAACTGTTTTTT. The encoded protein is CASSILGQGNEKLFF. The full variable domain, with the rest looked up from reference TRBV19 and TRBJ1-4, is DGGITQSPKYLFRKEGQNVTLSCEQNLNHDAMYWYRQDPGQGLRLIYYSQIVNDFQKGDIAEGYSVSREKKESFPLTVTSAQKNPTAFYLCASSILGQGNEKLFFGSGTQLSVL.

The J gene is TRBJ1-2, the V gene TRBV28; 8 nucleotides line up with TRBD1. Germline V gives CDR1 MDHEN, CDR2 SYDVKM. The ends lost 1 base at V and 6 bases at J; junction bases unmatched: 4. The CDR3 length is 14 residues. The CDR3 sequence: CASSLSQGADGYTF. CDR3 in DNA: TGTGCCAGCAGTTTATCCCAGGGGGCTGATGGCTACACCTTC.

CDR3 sequence (DNA): TGTGCCAGCAGCTTAGAAGGGGGAGCACATGAAAAACTGTTTTTT. Translating it yields CASSLEGGAHEKLFF. This rearrangement joins TRBV7-9 to TRBJ1-4, with D perhaps TRBD1 (6 bases). The CDR3 totals 15 residues. Germline V gene data show CDR1 as SEHNR and CDR2 as FQNEAQ (reference sequence). V lost 1 base, J lost 6 bases, and 12 bases lay in between.

The chain carries TRBV7-9 and TRBJ2-2; D is uncertain. The CDR3 contains 15 residues. V lost 5 bases and J 1 base, leaving 11 bases between the germline ends. Germline CDR1 SEHNR, CDR2 FQNEAQ (reference sequence). In DNA, the CDR3 is TGTGCCAGCAGCCCCCGTGCCGGGAACACCGGGGAGCTGTTTTTT. As protein: CASSPRAGNTGELFF. Using reference TRBV7-9 and TRBJ2-2 for the parts outside the CDR3, the full variable domain is DTGVSQNPRHKITKRGQNVTFRCDPISEHNRLYWYRQTLGQGPEFLTYFQNEAQLEKSRLLSDRFSAERPKGSFSTLEIQRTEQGDSAMYLCASSPRAGNTGELFFGEGSRLTVL.

The genes are TRBV6-6 and TRBJ1-6; D is uncertain. From germline, CDR1 is MNHNY and CDR2 SVGAGI (reference sequence). The V gene lost 6 bases and the J gene lost 9 bases, with 15 bases spanning the gap. The CDR3 loop spans 14 amino acids. CDR3 nucleotide sequence: TGTGCCAGCAGAAAGGACGGACTAGGTTCACCCCTCCACTTT. Protein product: CASRKDGLGSPLHF.

The chain carries TRBV5-1 and TRBJ2-3; 11 nucleotides align to TRBD2. CDR1 is SGHRS and CDR2 is YFSETQ in the germline V gene. The CDR3 runs to 16 residues. The V and J ends lost 4 bases and 2 bases, in that order; junction bases with no gene match: 6. The CDR3 bases are TGCGCCAGCAGCCCGGGGACTAGCGGTCTCACAGATACGCAGTATTTT. Translated, it gives CASSPGTSGLTDTQYF.

The gene calls are TRBV2 and TRBJ1-2, with 7 nucleotides matching TRBD1. The V gene's germline CDR1 is SNHLY and CDR2 FYNNEI. The CDR3 extends over 13 amino acids. With 9 bases clipped from V and 3 bases from J, the junction kept 7 bases outside the gene matches. CDR3 loop: CARGDSVDYGYTF. CDR3 DNA sequence: TGTGCCAGGGGGGACAGTGTCGACTATGGCTACACCTTC.

The V gene is TRBV9, the J gene TRBJ2-1; tentatively, D is TRBD2 (6 bases). Germline V gives CDR1 SGDLS, CDR2 YYNGEE. Trimming removed 1 base at V and 2 bases at J, with 10 bases between. The CDR3 loop spans 15 amino acids. The CDR3 spells CASSVIAEAYNEQFF. The CDR3 DNA reads TGTGCCAGCAGCGTAATAGCGGAGGCCTACAATGAGCAGTTCTTC.

The chain recombines TRBV27 with TRBJ2-7; D possibly uses TRBD1 or TRBD2 (5 bases each). Between the trimmed V and J ends, which lost 1 base and 5 bases, there was a span of 9 bases. Per germline, CDR1 MNHEY and CDR2 SMNVEV (reference sequence). This CDR3 has 13 amino acids. CDR3 coding DNA: TGTGCCAGCAGTTTATTTTGGGGGAACGAGCAGTACTTC. This translates into CASSLFWGNEQYF.

The chain is built from TRBV7-2 and TRBJ1-4; 10 bases map to TRBD1. Germline CDR1 and CDR2: SGHTA and FQGNSA. The CDR3 is 14 amino acids. V shed 3 bases, J shed 6 bases, and the junction held 1 base outside the gene matches. CDR3 protein: CASSLTGGDEKLFF. The CDR3 coding sequence is TGTGCCAGCAGCTTGACAGGGGGCGATGAAAAACTGTTTTTT.

This clone has a single count. V and J are TRBV28 and TRBJ2-7; tentatively, D is TRBD2 (6 bases). V lost 5 bases and J 3 bases, leaving 14 bases between the germline ends. This CDR3 region has 14 residues. Per germline, CDR1 MDHEN and CDR2 SYDVKM. CDR3 DNA: TGTGCCAGCAGTCGGGACTCGACGGGCTACGAGCAGTACTTC. It encodes CASSRDSTGYEQYF.

The V and J genes are TRBV28 and TRBJ2-7; weak D call: TRBD1 (5 bases). Trimming shortened V by 7 bases and J by 6 bases, and 25 bases separated the two germline ends. The CDR3 is 16 residues long. CDR1 is MDHEN and CDR2 is SYDVKM in the germline V gene. This CDR3 is CASNPPGEGANIEQYF. The CDR3 DNA reads TGTGCCAGCAACCCTCCTGGGGAAGGGGCTAACATCGAGCAGTACTTC.

This clone was counted only a few times. This chain connects TRBV2 to TRBJ2-2; 7 nucleotides match TRBD1. J was trimmed by 5 bases and V by 0 bases; bases with no gene match: 6. The CDR3 loop spans 16 amino acids. From germline, CDR1 is SNHLY and CDR2 FYNNEI. CDR3 amino acids: CASSEARDRETGELFF. For the CDR3, the DNA is TGTGCCAGCAGTGAAGCGCGAGACAGGGAAACCGGGGAGCTGTTTTTT.

This rearrangement joins TRBV21-1 to TRBJ2-1; the DNA was not used to check the table's D call, TRBD1. TRBV21-1 is deemed a pseudogene. The CDR3 is 14 amino acids. The CDR3 region is CASTWGPKDNEQFF. In DNA form, the CDR3 reads TGTGCCAGCACGTGGGGGCCTAAGGACAATGAGCAGTTCTTC.

The chain employs TRBV6-5 and TRBJ2-7; a possible D gene is TRBD2 (6 bases). The V end lost 7 bases, the J end lost 2 bases, and 12 bases lay between the germline ends. The germline V gene encodes CDR1 MNHEY and CDR2 SVGAGI. The CDR3 has 13 amino acids. Here the CDR3 DNA reads TGTGCCAGCACCCGGCGGGATGCCTACGAGCAGTACTTC. Its translation is CASTRRDAYEQYF.